This T cell receptor beta chain was documented in a study of blood T cell repertoires in COVID-19. This CDR3 comprises 13 residues. V was pared by 4 bases and J by 4 bases, with 2 bases of the junction left unmatched. CDR1 and CDR2 from the germline V gene are GTSNPN and SVGIG (reference sequence). The authors' processing: Reference gene primer amplification gave estimated nucleated cell counts. Generated by immunoSEQ multiplex PCR, the TCRdb table keeps only in-frame clones and is missing some. Clone size and V and J calls were adopted from that table, with D and trimming inferred from the DNA. The table has tens of thousands of clones, around 91% seen once.

The chain employs TRBV30 and TRBJ2-1; 9 nucleotides line up with TRBD1. Material for sequencing was peripheral blood. The receptor's source is a human donor in a cohort sampled during active COVID-19. The CDR3 loop is CAWNRGRYNEQFF. In DNA form, the CDR3 reads TGTGCCTGGAACAGGGGGCGTTACAATGAGCAGTTCTTC. The full variable domain, its missing parts supplied by reference TRBV30 and TRBJ2-1, is SQTIHQWPATLVQPVGSPLSLECTVEGTSNPNLYWYRQAAGRGLQLLFYSVGIGQISSEVPQNLSASRPQDRQFILSSKKLLLSDSGFYLCAWNRGRYNEQFFGPGTRLTVL.